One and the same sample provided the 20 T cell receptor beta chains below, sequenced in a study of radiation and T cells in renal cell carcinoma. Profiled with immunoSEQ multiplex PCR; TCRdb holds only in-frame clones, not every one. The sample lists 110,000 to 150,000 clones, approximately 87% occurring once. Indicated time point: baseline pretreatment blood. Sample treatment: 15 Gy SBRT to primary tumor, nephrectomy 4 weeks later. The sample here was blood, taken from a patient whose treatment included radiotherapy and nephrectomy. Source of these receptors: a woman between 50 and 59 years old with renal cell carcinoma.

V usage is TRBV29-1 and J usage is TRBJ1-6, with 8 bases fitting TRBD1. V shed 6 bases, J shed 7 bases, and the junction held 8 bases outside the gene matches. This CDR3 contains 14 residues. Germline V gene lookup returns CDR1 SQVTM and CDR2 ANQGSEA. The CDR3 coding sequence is TGCAGCGTCTCTCAGGGGGCGGAAAATTCACCCCTCCACTTT. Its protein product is CSVSQGAENSPLHF. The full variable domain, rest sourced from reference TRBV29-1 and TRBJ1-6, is SAVISQKPSRDICQRGTSLTIQCQVDSQVTMMFWYRQQPGQSLTLIATANQGSEATYESGFVIDKFPISRPNLTFSTLTVSNMSPEDSSIYLCSVSQGAENSPLHFGNGTRLTVT.

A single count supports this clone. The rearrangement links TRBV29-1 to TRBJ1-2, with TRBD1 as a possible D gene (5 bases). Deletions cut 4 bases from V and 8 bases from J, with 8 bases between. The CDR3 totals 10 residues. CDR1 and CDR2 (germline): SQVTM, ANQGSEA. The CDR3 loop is CSVGGGGYTF. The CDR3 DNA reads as TGCAGCGTTGGGGGCGGGGGCTACACCTTC.

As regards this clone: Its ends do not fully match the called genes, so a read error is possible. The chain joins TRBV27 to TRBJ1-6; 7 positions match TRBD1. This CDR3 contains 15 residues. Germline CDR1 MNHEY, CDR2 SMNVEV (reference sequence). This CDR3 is CASSLSGTVHSPLHF. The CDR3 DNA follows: TGTGCCAGCAGTCTATCCGGGACAGTACATTCACCCCTCCACTTT.

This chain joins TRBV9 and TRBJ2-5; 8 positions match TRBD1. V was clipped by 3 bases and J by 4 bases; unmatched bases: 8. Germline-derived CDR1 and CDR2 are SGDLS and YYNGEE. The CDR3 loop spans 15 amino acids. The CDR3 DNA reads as TGTGCCAGCAGCGCCGACAGGGGAATACCAGAGACCCAGTACTTC. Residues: CASSADRGIPETQYF.

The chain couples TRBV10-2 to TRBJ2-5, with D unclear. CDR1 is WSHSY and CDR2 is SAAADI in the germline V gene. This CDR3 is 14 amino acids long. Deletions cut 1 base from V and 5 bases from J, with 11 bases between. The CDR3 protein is CASSEFSVKETQYF. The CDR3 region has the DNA TGCGCCAGCAGTGAGTTCTCGGTCAAGGAGACCCAGTACTTC.

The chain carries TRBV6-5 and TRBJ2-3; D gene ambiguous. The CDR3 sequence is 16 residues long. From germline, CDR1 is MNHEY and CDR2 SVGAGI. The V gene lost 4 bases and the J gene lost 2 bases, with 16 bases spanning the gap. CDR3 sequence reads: CASSWSPRAATDTQYF. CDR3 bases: TGTGCCAGCAGTTGGTCCCCACGGGCGGCCACAGATACGCAGTATTTT.

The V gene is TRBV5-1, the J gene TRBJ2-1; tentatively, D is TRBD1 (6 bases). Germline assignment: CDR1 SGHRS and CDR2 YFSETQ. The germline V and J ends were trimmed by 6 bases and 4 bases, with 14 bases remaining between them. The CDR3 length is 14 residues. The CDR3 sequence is CASTKDSLYNEQFF. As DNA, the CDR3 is TGCGCCAGCACCAAGGACAGCCTATACAATGAGCAGTTCTTC.

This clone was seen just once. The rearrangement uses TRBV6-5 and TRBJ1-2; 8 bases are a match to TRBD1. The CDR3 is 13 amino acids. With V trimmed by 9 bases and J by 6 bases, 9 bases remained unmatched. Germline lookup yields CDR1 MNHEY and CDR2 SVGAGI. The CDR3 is CARRTGGGNGYTF. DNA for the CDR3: TGTGCCAGGCGAACAGGGGGAGGAAATGGCTACACCTTC.

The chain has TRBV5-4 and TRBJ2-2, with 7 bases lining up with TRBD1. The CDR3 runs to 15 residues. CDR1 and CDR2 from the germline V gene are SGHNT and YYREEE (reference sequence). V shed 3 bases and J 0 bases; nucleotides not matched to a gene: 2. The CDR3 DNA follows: TGTGCCAGCAGCTCGGGACAGTCGAACACCGGGGAGCTGTTTTTT. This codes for CASSSGQSNTGELFF.

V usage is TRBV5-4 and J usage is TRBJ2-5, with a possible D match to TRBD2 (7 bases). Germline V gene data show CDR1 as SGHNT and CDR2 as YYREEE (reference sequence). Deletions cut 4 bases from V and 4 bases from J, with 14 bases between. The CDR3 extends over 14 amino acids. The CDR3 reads CASSATGRGETQYF. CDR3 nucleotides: TGTGCCAGCAGCGCAACAGGGAGGGGAGAGACCCAGTACTTC. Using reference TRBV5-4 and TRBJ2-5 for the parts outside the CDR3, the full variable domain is ETGVTQSPTHLIKTRGQQVTLRCSSQSGHNTVSWYQQALGQGPQFIFQYYREEENGRGNFPPRFSGLQFPNYSSELNVNALELDDSALYLCASSATGRGETQYFGPGTRLLVL.

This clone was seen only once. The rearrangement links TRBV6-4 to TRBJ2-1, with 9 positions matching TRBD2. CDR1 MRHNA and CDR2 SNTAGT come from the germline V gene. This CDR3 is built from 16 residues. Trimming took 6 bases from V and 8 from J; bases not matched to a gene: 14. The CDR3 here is CASSSSAGGPMYEQFF. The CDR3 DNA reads TGTGCCAGCAGCTCCTCTGCGGGAGGGCCGATGTATGAGCAGTTCTTC.

The CDR3 bases are TGCGCCAGCAGCCAAGTTTTAAGCACTGAAGCTTTCTTT. This translates into CASSQVLSTEAFF. The chain recombines TRBV4-3 with TRBJ1-1; D uncertain. This CDR3 comprises 13 residues. The V end lost 1 base, the J end lost 4 bases, and 7 bases lay between the germline ends. Looked up from germline, CDR1 is LGHNA and CDR2 is YSLEER.

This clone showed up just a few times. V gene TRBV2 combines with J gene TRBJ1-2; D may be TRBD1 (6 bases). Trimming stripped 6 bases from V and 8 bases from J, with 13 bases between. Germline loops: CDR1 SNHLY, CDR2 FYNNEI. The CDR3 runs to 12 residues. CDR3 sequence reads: CASRTGYWGYTF. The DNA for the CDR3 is TGTGCCAGCAGGACAGGTTACTGGGGCTACACCTTC.

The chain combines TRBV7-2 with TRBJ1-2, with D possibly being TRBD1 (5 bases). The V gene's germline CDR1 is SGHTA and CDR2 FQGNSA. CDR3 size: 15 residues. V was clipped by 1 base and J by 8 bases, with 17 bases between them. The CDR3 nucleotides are TGTGCCAGCAGCTTAGATGTCCAGGGAGGGCAAGGCTACACCTTC. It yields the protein CASSLDVQGGQGYTF.

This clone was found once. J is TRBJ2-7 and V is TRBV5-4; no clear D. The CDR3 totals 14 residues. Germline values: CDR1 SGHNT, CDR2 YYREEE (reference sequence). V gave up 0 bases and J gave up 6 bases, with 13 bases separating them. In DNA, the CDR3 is TGTGCCAGCAGCTTGGATCTCAGGAACCGCGAGCAGTACTTC. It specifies CASSLDLRNREQYF.

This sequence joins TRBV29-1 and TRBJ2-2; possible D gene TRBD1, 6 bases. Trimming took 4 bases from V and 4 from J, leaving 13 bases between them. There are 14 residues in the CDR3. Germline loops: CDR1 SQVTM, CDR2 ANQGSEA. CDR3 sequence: CSVVTGPITGELFF. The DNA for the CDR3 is TGCAGCGTTGTAACAGGGCCGATCACCGGGGAGCTGTTTTTT.

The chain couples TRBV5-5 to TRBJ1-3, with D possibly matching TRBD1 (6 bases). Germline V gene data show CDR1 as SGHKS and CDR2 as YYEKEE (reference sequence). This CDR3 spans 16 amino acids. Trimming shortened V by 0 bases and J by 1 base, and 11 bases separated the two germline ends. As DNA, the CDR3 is TGTGCCAGCAGCTTGGGTGACAGGATTTCTGGAAACACCATATATTTT. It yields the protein CASSLGDRISGNTIYF.

In nucleotides, the CDR3 is TGTGCCAGCAGCTTATCAGGGGCGCGGGATAATTCACCCCTCCACTTT. Amino acids: CASSLSGARDNSPLHF. The chain has TRBV7-2 and TRBJ1-6; D perhaps matches TRBD1 (6 bases). V was shortened by 2 bases and J by 5 bases, with 13 bases between the two germline ends. Per the germline V gene, CDR1 is SGHTA and CDR2 is FQGNSA. The CDR3 is 16 amino acids. Supplemented by reference TRBV7-2 and TRBJ1-6, the full variable domain reads GAGVSQSPSNKVTEKGKDVELRCDPISGHTALYWYRQSLGQGLEFLIYFQGNSAPDKSGLPSDRFSAERTGGSVSTLTIQRTQQEDSAVYLCASSLSGARDNSPLHFGNGTRLTVT.

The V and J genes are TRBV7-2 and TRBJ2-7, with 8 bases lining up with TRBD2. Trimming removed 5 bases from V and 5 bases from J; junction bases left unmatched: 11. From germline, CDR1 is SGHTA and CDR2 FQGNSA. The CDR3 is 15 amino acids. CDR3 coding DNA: TGTGCCAGCAGCGTAACACTTGAGCGGGGGAACGAGCAGTACTTC. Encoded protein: CASSVTLERGNEQYF.

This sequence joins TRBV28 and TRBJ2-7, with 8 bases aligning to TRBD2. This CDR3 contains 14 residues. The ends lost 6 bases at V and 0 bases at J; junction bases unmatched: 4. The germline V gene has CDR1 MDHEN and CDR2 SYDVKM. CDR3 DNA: TGTGCCAGCAGAATAGCGGGAAACTCCTACGAGCAGTACTTC. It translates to CASRIAGNSYEQYF.